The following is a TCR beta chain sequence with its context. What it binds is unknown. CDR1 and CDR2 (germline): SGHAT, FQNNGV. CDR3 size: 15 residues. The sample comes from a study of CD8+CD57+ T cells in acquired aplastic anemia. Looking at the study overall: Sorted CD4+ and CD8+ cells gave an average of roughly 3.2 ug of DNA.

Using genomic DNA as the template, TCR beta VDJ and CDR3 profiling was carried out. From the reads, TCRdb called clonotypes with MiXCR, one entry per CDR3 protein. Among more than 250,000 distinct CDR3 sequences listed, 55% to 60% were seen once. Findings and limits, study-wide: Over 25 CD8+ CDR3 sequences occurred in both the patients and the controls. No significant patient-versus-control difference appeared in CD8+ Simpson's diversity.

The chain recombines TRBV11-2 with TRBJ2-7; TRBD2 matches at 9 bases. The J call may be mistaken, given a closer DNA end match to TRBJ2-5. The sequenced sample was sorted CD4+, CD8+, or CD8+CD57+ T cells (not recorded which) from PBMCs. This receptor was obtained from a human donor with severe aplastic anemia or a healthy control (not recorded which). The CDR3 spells CASSLVAGDQETQYF. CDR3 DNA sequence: TGTGCCAGCAGCTTAGTAGCGGGGGACCAAGAGACCCAGTACTTC.